Shown below are 3 T cell receptor beta chains from a single sample sequenced in a study of identical twins. One entry per CDR3 protein results from TCRdb running MiXCR on the 5' RACE reads. There are some 790,000 distinct CDR3 sequences in the sample; 15% to 20% occur only once, and roughly 14% lies in the top ten. The data were also submitted as part of a second study, on T cells expressing NK-cell markers.

The sequencing sample was made of PBMCs. The receptors derive from a woman under 30 in good health.

The rearrangement joins TRBV20-1 to TRBJ2-3; D is possibly TRBD2 (7 bases). The V and J ends lost 0 bases and 3 bases respectively, with 16 bases between them. The CDR3 runs to 16 residues. Per germline, CDR1 DFQATT and CDR2 SNEGSKA (reference sequence). CDR3 sequence reads: CSARDDTGGRTDTQYF. The CDR3 DNA sequence: TGCAGTGCTAGAGATGATACGGGGGGCCGTACAGATACGCAGTATTTT.

The chain couples TRBV5-1 to TRBJ2-3; the match to TRBD2 covers 8 bases. The CDR3 is 17 amino acids. V lost 0 bases, J lost 6 bases, and 12 bases stayed unmatched. The germline V gene encodes CDR1 SGHRS and CDR2 YFSETQ. The CDR3: CASSLAGASGPGDTQYF. The CDR3 region has the DNA TGCGCCAGCAGCTTGGCCGGGGCTAGCGGGCCGGGGGATACGCAGTATTTT.

This clonotype turned up a few times. This chain links TRBV24-1 with TRBJ2-1, with 14 bases matching TRBD2. This CDR3 is built from 17 residues. Germline CDR1 reads KGHDR; CDR2 reads SFDVKD. The trim removed 5 bases at V and 8 bases at J, leaving 10 bases unmatched. The CDR3 DNA follows: TGTGCCACCAGTGGTCGACCTGGGACTAGCGGGAGCTATGAGCAGTTCTTC. Translated, it gives CATSGRPGTSGSYEQFF.